A selection of T cell receptor beta chains follows, all from one sample in a study of T-cell memory formation after mild COVID-19. From the 5' RACE reads, TCRdb called clonotypes with MiXCR, one entry per CDR3 protein. The table lists roughly 80,000 distinct CDR3 sequences, approximately 25% of them singletons. The sample consisted of PBMCs or a T cell subset sorted from them (not recorded which). The receptor source for this set is a man younger than 30 who had mild COVID-19 (a few samples of this study predate the infection). Cell type and time point are not known. CDR3s include the opening cysteine and the closing phenylalanine or tryptophan. D genes are given only for firm matches. The size entry is marked missing in some rows and otherwise reads once, few, many or a size class.

D gene: .
clone size: .
V gene: TRBV29-1
J gene: TRBJ2-7
CDR3 protein: CSVQGYSYEQYF
CDR3 DNA: TGCAGCGTGCAGGGGTATAGCTACGAGCAGTACTTC

D gene: .
clone size: .
V gene: TRBV4-3
J gene: TRBJ2-1
CDR3 protein: CASSQAGYTSNEQFF
CDR3 DNA: TGCGCCAGCAGCCAAGCCGGCTACACGTCAAATGAGCAGTTCTTC

D gene: .
clone size: few
V gene: TRBV11-1
J gene: TRBJ1-4
CDR3 protein: CASSPTDRSNEKLFF
CDR3 DNA: TGTGCCAGCAGCCCGACCGACAGGTCTAATGAAAAACTGTTTTTT

D gene: .
clone size: .
V gene: TRBV27
J gene: TRBJ2-3
CDR3 protein: CASSSGFAFTQYF
CDR3 DNA: TGTGCCAGCAGTTCTGGATTTGCATTTACGCAGTATTTT

D gene: .
clone size: .
V gene: TRBV29-1
J gene: TRBJ1-2
CDR3 protein: CSVEEGASYGYTF
CDR3 DNA: TGCAGCGTTGAAGAGGGGGCTAGCTATGGCTACACCTTC

D gene: TRBD2
clone size: .
V gene: TRBV6-2/TRBV6-3
J gene: TRBJ2-1
CDR3 protein: CASSYGAGGRNEQFF
CDR3 DNA: TGTGCCAGCAGTTACGGAGCGGGGGGGCGGAATGAGCAGTTCTTC

D gene: .
clone size: many
V gene: TRBV12-3/TRBV12-4
J gene: TRBJ1-5
CDR3 protein: CASSVLGQGNQQPQHF
CDR3 DNA: TGTGCCAGCAGTGTCCTGGGGCAGGGGAATCAACAGCCCCAGCATTTT

D gene: .
clone size: few
V gene: TRBV4-1
J gene: TRBJ1-2
CDR3 protein: CASKPTVLDNYGYTF
CDR3 DNA: TGCGCCAGTAAGCCCACCGTCCTGGATAACTATGGCTACACCTTC

D gene: .
clone size: .
V gene: TRBV12-3/TRBV12-4
J gene: TRBJ2-3
CDR3 protein: CASSLAFRDTQYF
CDR3 DNA: TGTGCCAGCAGTTTAGCGTTCAGGGATACGCAGTATTTT

D gene: TRBD2
clone size: few
V gene: TRBV29-1
J gene: TRBJ2-5
CDR3 protein: CSVPGLDQETQYF
CDR3 DNA: TGCAGCGTCCCGGGACTAGACCAAGAGACCCAGTACTTC

D gene: .
clone size: few
V gene: TRBV7-8
J gene: TRBJ2-1
CDR3 protein: CASSGGAEYNEQFF
CDR3 DNA: TGTGCCAGCAGCGGAGGGGCAGAGTACAATGAGCAGTTCTTC

D gene: .
clone size: .
V gene: TRBV5-1
J gene: TRBJ2-2
CDR3 protein: CASSPGRPLPNTGELFF
CDR3 DNA: TGCGCCAGCAGCCCCGGCAGGCCCTTACCGAACACCGGGGAGCTGTTTTTT

D gene: .
clone size: many
V gene: TRBV11-3
J gene: TRBJ2-1
CDR3 protein: CASSLGGSSYNEQFF
CDR3 DNA: TGTGCCAGCAGCTTAGGGGGGAGCTCCTACAATGAGCAGTTCTTC

D gene: TRBD2
clone size: .
V gene: TRBV28
J gene: TRBJ2-5
CDR3 protein: CASSPGTSGLLGTQYF
CDR3 DNA: TGTGCCAGCAGCCCTGGGACTAGCGGGCTTCTGGGGACCCAGTACTTC

D gene: .
clone size: .
V gene: TRBV21-1
J gene: TRBJ2-7
CDR3 protein: CASSKGWTGRNEQYF
CDR3 DNA: TGTGCCAGCAGCAAAGGGTGGACAGGGCGGAACGAGCAGTACTTC